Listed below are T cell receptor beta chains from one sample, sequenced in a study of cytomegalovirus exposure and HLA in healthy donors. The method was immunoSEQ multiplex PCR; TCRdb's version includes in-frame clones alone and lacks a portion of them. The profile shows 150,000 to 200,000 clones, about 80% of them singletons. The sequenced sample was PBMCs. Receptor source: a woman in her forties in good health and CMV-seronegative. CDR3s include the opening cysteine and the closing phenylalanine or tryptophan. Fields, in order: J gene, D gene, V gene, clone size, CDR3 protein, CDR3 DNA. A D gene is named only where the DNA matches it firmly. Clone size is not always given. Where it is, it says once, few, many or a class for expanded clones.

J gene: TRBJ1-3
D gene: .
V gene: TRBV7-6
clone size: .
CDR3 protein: CASSLVSRGTYSGNTIYF
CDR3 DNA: TGTGCCAGCAGCTTAGTCTCCCGGGGTACCTACTCTGGAAACACCATATATTTT

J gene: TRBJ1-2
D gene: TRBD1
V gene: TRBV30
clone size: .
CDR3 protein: CAWSVGTGGGYGYTF
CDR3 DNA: TGTGCCTGGAGTGTTGGGACAGGGGGAGGCTATGGCTACACCTTC

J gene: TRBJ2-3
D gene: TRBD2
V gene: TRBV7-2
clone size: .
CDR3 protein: CASSLLAGGGGTQYF
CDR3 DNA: TGTGCCAGCAGCCTCCTAGCGGGAGGGGGCGGTACGCAGTATTTT

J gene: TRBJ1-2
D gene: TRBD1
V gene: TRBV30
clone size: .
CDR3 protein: CAWSAGGHGYTF
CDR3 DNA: TGTGCCTGGAGTGCAGGGGGCCATGGCTACACCTTC

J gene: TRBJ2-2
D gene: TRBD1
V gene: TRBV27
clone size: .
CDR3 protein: CASTLRTGGTGELFF
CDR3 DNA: TGTGCCAGCACTCTTCGGACAGGGGGGACCGGGGAGCTGTTTTTT

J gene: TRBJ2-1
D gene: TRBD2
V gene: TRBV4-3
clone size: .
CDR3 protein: CASSPHPGTSGGEQFF
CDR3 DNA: TGCGCCAGCAGCCCCCACCCCGGGACTAGCGGGGGGGAGCAGTTCTTC

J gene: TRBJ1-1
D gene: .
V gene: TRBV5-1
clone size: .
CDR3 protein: CASSETGPPLSEAFF
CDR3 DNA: TGCGCCAGCAGCGAAACGGGTCCCCCCCTTTCTGAAGCTTTCTTT

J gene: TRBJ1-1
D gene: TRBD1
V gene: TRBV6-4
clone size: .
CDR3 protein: CASRVQGTLNTEAFF
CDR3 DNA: TGTGCCAGCAGGGTACAGGGGACTTTGAACACTGAAGCTTTCTTT

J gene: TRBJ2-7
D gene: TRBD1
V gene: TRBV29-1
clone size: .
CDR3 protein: CSVATGGPYEQYF
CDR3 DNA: TGCAGCGTGGCGACAGGGGGCCCCTACGAGCAGTACTTC

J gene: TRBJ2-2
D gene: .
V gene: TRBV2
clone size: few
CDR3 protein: CASSQTDYAGELFF
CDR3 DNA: TGTGCCAGCAGTCAAACCGACTATGCCGGGGAGCTGTTTTTT

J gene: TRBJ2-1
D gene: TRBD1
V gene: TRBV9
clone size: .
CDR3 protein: CASRRTGGSDEQFF
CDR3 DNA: TGTGCCAGCAGGAGGACAGGGGGGTCGGATGAGCAGTTCTTC

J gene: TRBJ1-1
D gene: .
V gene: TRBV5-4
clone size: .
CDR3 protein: CASSLVGRMNTEAFF
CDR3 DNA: TGTGCCAGCAGCTTGGTGGGCCGTATGAACACTGAAGCTTTCTTT

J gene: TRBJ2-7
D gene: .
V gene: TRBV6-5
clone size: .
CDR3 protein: CASSSQNSGNSYEQYF
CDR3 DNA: TGTGCCAGCAGTTCCCAAAATAGCGGCAACTCCTACGAGCAGTACTTC

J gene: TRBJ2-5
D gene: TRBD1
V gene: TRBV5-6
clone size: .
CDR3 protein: CASSLNRGWEETQYF
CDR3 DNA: TGTGCCAGCAGCCTTAACAGGGGATGGGAAGAGACCCAGTACTTC

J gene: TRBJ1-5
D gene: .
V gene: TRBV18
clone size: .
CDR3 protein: CASTQSPSDGGQPQHF
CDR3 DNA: TGTGCCAGCACTCAGAGTCCTAGCGATGGTGGTCAGCCCCAGCATTTT

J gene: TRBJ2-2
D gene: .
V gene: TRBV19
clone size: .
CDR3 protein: CASSITGNTGELFF
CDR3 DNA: TGTGCCAGTAGTATAACGGGGAACACCGGGGAGCTGTTTTTT

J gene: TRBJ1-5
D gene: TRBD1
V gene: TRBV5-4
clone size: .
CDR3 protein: CASSLGTGHQPQHF
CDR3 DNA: TGTGCCAGCAGCTTAGGGACAGGGCATCAGCCCCAGCATTTT

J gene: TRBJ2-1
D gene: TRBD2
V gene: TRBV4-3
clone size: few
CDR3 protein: CASSQEGLAGDNEQFF
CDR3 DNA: TGCGCCAGCAGCCAAGAGGGACTAGCGGGAGACAATGAGCAGTTCTTC

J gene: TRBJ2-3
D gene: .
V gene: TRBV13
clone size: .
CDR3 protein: CASSFVSTDTQYF
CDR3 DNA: TGTGCCAGCAGCTTCGTTAGCACAGATACGCAGTATTTT

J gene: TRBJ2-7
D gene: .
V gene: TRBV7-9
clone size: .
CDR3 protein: CSSSVAGPTTYEQYF
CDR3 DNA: TGTTCCAGCAGCGTCGCGGGACCGACCACCTACGAGCAGTACTTC

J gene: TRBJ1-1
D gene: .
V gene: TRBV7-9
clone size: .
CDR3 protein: CASSSSSTGNTEAFF
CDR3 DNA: TGTGCCAGCAGCTCAAGCTCTACAGGGAACACTGAAGCTTTCTTT

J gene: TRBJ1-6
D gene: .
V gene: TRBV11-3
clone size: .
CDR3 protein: CASSPRGGDNSPLHF
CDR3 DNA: TGTGCCAGCAGCCCCCGAGGAGGGGATAATTCACCCCTCCACTTT

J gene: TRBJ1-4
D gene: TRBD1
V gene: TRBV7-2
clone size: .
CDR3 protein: CASSKTGAQEKLFF
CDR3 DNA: TGTGCCAGCAGCAAGACAGGGGCCCAGGAAAAACTGTTTTTT

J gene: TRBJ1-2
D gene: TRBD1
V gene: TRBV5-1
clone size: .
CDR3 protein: CASSLARGQSYGYTF
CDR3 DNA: TGCGCCAGCAGCTTGGCCAGGGGACAGTCCTATGGCTACACCTTC

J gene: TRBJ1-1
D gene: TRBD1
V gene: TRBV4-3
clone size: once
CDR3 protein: CASSPQGASTEAFF
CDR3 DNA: TGCGCCAGCAGCCCTCAGGGGGCGAGCACTGAAGCTTTCTTT

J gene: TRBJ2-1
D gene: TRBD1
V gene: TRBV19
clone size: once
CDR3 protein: CASLAGQGSREQFF
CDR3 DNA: TGTGCCAGCCTTGCCGGACAGGGTAGCCGAGAGCAGTTCTTC

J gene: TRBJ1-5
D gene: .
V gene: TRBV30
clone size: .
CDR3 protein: CAWSTAQHNQPQHF
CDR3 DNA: TGTGCCTGGAGTACAGCCCAACATAATCAGCCCCAGCATTTT

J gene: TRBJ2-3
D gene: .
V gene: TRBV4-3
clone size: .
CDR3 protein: CASSQQGFDFRDTQYF
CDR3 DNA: TGCGCCAGCAGCCAACAGGGTTTTGATTTTAGGGATACGCAGTATTTT

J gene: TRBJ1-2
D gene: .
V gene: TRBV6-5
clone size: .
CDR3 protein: CASRKQGSLNYGYTF
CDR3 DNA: TGTGCCAGCAGGAAACAGGGCTCCCTTAACTATGGCTACACCTTC

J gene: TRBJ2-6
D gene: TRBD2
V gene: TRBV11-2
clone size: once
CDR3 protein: CASSQTLAGALSGANVLTF
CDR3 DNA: TGTGCCAGCAGCCAGACCCTAGCGGGAGCACTCTCTGGGGCCAACGTCCTGACTTTC

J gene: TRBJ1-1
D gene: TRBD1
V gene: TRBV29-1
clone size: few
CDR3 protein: CSANRGTEAFF
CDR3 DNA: TGCAGCGCGAACAGGGGCACTGAAGCTTTCTTT

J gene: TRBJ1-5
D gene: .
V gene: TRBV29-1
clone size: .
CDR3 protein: CSVTTGYSNQPQHF
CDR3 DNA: TGCAGCGTTACGACAGGATATAGCAATCAGCCCCAGCATTTT

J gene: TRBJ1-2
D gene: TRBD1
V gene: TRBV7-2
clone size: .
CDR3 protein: CASSPRQGALGGYTF
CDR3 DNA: TGTGCCAGCAGCCCTCGACAGGGGGCTTTAGGTGGCTACACCTTC

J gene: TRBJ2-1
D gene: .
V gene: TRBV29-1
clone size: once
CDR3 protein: CSVERGQGGNEQFF
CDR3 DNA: TGCAGCGTCGAGAGAGGACAGGGAGGGAATGAGCAGTTCTTC

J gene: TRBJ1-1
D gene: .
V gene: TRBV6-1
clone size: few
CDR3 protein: CASRGGAGEAFF
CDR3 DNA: TGTGCCAGCAGGGGGGGGGCGGGGGAAGCTTTCTTT

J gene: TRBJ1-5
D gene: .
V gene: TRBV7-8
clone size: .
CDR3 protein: CASSLDRGNQPQHF
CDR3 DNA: TGTGCCAGCAGCTTAGACAGGGGCAATCAGCCCCAGCATTTT

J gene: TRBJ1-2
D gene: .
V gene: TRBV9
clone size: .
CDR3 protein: CASQAGVGSYGYTF
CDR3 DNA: TGTGCCAGCCAGGCGGGGGTAGGTTCCTATGGCTACACCTTC

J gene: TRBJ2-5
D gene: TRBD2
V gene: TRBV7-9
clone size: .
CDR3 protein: CSSSSGLAVTFRETQYF
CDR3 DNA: TGTTCCAGCAGCTCGGGACTAGCGGTTACCTTTCGGGAGACCCAGTACTTC

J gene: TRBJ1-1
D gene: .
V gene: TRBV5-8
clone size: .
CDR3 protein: CASRTSGAGRTHRNTEAFF
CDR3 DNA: TGTGCCAGCAGGACATCAGGGGCAGGGAGAACTCATCGGAACACTGAAGCTTTCTTT

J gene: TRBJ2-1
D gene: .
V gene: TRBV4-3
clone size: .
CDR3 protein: CASSQEMYRYNEQFF
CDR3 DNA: TGCGCCAGCAGCCAAGAGATGTACAGATACAATGAGCAGTTCTTC

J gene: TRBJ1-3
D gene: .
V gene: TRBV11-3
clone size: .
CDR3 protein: CASSLGLDIRAENTIYF
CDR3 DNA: TGTGCCAGCAGCTTAGGTCTGGACATTCGAGCTGAAAACACCATATATTTT

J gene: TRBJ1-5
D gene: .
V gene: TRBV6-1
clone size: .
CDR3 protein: CASSPEWGNQPQHF
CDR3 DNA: TGTGCCAGCAGCCCGGAGTGGGGCAATCAGCCCCAGCATTTT

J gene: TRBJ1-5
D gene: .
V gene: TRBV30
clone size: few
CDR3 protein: CAWETGRGQPQHF
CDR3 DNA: TGTGCCTGGGAAACAGGGCGCGGTCAGCCCCAGCATTTT

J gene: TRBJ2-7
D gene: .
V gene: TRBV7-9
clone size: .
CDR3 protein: CSSSWIRGEQYF
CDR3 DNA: TGTTCCAGCAGCTGGATCCGAGGGGAGCAGTACTTC

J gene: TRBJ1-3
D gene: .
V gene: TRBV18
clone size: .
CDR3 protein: CASSPRQRIASGNTIYF
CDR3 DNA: TGTGCCAGCTCACCCCGGCAGCGTATTGCCTCTGGAAACACCATATATTTT

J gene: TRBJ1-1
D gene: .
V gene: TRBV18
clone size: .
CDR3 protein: CASSPDEGSNTEAFF
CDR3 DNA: TGTGCCAGCTCACCTGACGAGGGCTCGAACACTGAAGCTTTCTTT

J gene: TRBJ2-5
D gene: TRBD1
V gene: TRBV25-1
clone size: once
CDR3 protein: CASSEGRQGRIETQYF
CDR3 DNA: TGTGCCAGCAGTGAGGGCCGACAGGGTCGGATAGAGACCCAGTACTTC

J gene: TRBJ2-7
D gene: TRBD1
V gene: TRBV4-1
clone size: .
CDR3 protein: CASSQVGWTGTYEQYF
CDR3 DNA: TGCGCCAGCAGCCAGGTGGGGTGGACAGGGACCTACGAGCAGTACTTC

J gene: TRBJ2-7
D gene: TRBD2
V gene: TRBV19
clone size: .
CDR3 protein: CASSLGGPLAGEDEQYF
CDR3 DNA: TGTGCCAGTAGTTTAGGGGGGCCGCTAGCGGGAGAAGATGAGCAGTACTTC

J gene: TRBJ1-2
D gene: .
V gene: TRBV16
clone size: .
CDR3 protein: CASSQSVEALGYTF
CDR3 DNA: TGTGCCAGCAGCCAATCGGTAGAGGCGCTTGGCTACACCTTC

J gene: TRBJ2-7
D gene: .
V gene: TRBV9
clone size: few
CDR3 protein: CASSVSGRGEQYF
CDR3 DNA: TGTGCCAGCAGCGTAAGTGGCAGGGGTGAGCAGTACTTC

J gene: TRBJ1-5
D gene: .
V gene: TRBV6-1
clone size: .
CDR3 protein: CASSDHSGGYGNQPQHF
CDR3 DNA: TGTGCCAGCAGTGACCACTCCGGGGGGTATGGCAATCAGCCCCAGCATTTT

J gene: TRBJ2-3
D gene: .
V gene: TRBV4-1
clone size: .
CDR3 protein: CASSPGIAADTQYF
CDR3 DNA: TGCGCCAGCAGCCCGGGAATAGCAGCAGATACGCAGTATTTT

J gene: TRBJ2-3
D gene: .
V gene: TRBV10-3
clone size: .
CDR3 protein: CAISEGLSTDTQYF
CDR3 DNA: TGTGCCATCAGTGAGGGGCTTAGCACAGATACGCAGTATTTT